This record covers a single TCR beta chain. Its target is not known. Donation came from healthy Caucasian individuals in Russia who were aged about 6 to 90. Samples had at least 6.5 million PBMCs isolated from them. Trimming took off 3 bases at V and 4 bases at J, with 11 bases between the two ends. CDR1 is KGHDR and CDR2 is SFDVKD in the germline V gene. This CDR3 is 14 amino acids long. These data originate in a study of blood T cells in healthy people across ages. Findings of the study overall: Fewer expanded clones and more diversity marked long-lived versus aged donors.

Using a J-beta primer mix together with a sample-barcoded 5' primer, a second PCR was run for roughly 7 to 11 cycles. At least 3 million CDR3-containing paired-end reads were obtained per sample. TCRdb redid the calling of the 5' RACE reads with MiXCR, one entry per CDR3 protein. Among hundreds of thousands of distinct CDR3 sequences listed, 40% to 50% were seen once. The TCR comes from a man between 60 and 75 years old in good health. The chain combines TRBV24-1 with TRBJ2-5; D is perhaps TRBD2 (6 bases). Source material: blood. As DNA, the CDR3 is TGTGCCACCAGTGATCCCGGGACTCTAGAGACCCAGTACTTC. It specifies CATSDPGTLETQYF.